One TCR beta chain is described in this entry. These data come from a study of blood T cell repertoires in COVID-19. Assay: immunoSEQ multiplex PCR; the TCRdb copy retains only in-frame clones and omits some. Of 170,000 or so clones in the sample, approximately 80% were seen once. With 5 bases clipped from V and 4 bases from J, the junction kept 9 bases outside the gene matches. The CDR3 sequence is 15 residues long. Germline V gene sequence: CDR1 MNHEY, CDR2 SMNVEV (reference sequence). The source is a woman aged 40 to 49 with COVID-19, enrolled during active disease. Material: peripheral blood. The V gene is TRBV27, the J gene TRBJ1-2; 8 nucleotides align to TRBD1. CDR3 bases: TGTGCCAGCAGTCCGTGGACAGGGCAGGTCTATGGCTACACCTTC. Translated: CASSPWTGQVYGYTF.